This is a list of T cell receptor beta chains from one sample in a study of OX40 agonist ivuxolimab in advanced cancers. Assay: immunoSEQ multiplex PCR; the TCRdb copy retains only in-frame clones and omits some. The sample lists some 79,000 clones; 88% were seen once. The sample was CD4+ or CD8+ T cells sorted from blood, taken in a trial of the OX40 agonist ivuxolimab. Receptors were obtained from an adult with an advanced solid tumor such as melanoma, head and neck, liver or kidney cancer. CDR3s include the opening cysteine and the closing phenylalanine or tryptophan. Each record gives: D gene, J gene, clone size, V gene, CDR3 DNA, CDR3 protein. A D gene is named only where the DNA matches it firmly. Only some rows state a clone size, as once, few, many or a class for expanded clones.

TRBD1,TRBJ2-7,.,TRBV19,TGTGCCAGTAGTCCAGCCGGACAGGGCCGGGGGGAGCAGTACTTC,CASSPAGQGRGEQYF
.,TRBJ1-2,.,TRBV2,TGTGCCAGTCAGTTCCGGGCCTATGGCTACACCTTC,CASQFRAYGYTF
TRBD2,TRBJ2-5,.,TRBV28,TGTGCCAGCAGACGACTAGCGGGATACGAGACCCAGTACTTC,CASRRLAGYETQYF
.,TRBJ1-4,.,TRBV5-1,TGCGCCAGCAGCTTCGAGGCAGGGCCGGATGAAAAACTGTTTTTT,CASSFEAGPDEKLFF
.,TRBJ2-1,.,TRBV30,TGTGCCTGGAGTGTTGCTTCCTTGGGGTACAATGAGCAGTTCTTC,CAWSVASLGYNEQFF
TRBD2,TRBJ2-5,.,TRBV19,TGTGCCAGTAGTAAGCGGGAGGGAGAGACCCAGTACTTC,CASSKREGETQYF
TRBD2,TRBJ2-1,.,TRBV2,TGTGCCAGCAGGAGACTAGCGAGCGTGGGGGAGCAGTTCTTC,CASRRLASVGEQFF
.,TRBJ2-3,.,TRBV11-3,TGTGCCAGCAGCTCAGCCTACACAGATACGCAGTATTTT,CASSSAYTDTQYF
.,TRBJ2-7,.,TRBV7-5,TGTGTCAGAAGCTTAGGAGACGGTGGCATCGAGCAGTACTTC,CVRSLGDGGIEQYF
.,TRBJ2-1,.,TRBV10-1,TGCGCCACCCAGGGGGGGACTGGGAATGAGCAGTTCTTC,CATQGGTGNEQFF
.,TRBJ2-5,.,TRBV5-1,TGCGCCAGCAGCTTGGACATGAACCAAGAGACCCAGTACTTC,CASSLDMNQETQYF
TRBD1,TRBJ2-5,.,TRBV28,TGTGCCAGCAGTTCAGGGGCAGGGGGAGAGACCCAGTACTTC,CASSSGAGGETQYF
TRBD2,TRBJ2-1,.,TRBV7-3,TGTGCCAGCAGCGAGGCCGGGACTAGCGGGAGGGGCAACCGGGGAGAGCAGTTCTTC,CASSEAGTSGRGNRGEQFF
.,TRBJ1-6,.,TRBV6-6,TGTGCCAGCCGTACAGGGAATTATAATTCACCCCTCCACTTT,CASRTGNYNSPLHF
TRBD1,TRBJ1-2,.,TRBV13,TGTGCCAGCAGCCGACAGGGATTACATACTAACTATGGCTACACCTTC,CASSRQGLHTNYGYTF
.,TRBJ2-2,.,TRBV30,TGTGCCCCTAAGGGAATTGAACCCGGGGAGCTGTTTTTT,CAPKGIEPGELFF
.,TRBJ1-2,.,TRBV7-2,TGTGCCAGCAGCTTTTCCGGACAGTACTATGGCTACACCTTC,CASSFSGQYYGYTF
.,TRBJ1-1,.,TRBV18,TGTGCCAGCTCACCTTTTGTGCCGGTGGGAGGAGGAGAAGCTTTCTTT,CASSPFVPVGGGEAFF
TRBD1,TRBJ2-5,.,TRBV25-1,TGTGCCAGCAGGATGACAGGGACAGAGACCCAGTACTTC,CASRMTGTETQYF
.,TRBJ1-2,.,TRBV27,TGTGCCAGCAGTGGGCTGGGGAGCGGGCCTAACTATGGCTACACCTTC,CASSGLGSGPNYGYTF
TRBD1,TRBJ1-2,.,TRBV7-2,TGTGCCAGCAGCCCCAACACAGGGGTCGGGGGCTACACCTTC,CASSPNTGVGGYTF
.,TRBJ2-7,.,TRBV6-1,TGTGCCAGCAGCCTAAACGGGGATTCCTACGAGCAGTACTTC,CASSLNGDSYEQYF
TRBD2,TRBJ2-2,.,TRBV11-3,TGTGCCAGCAGCTTACGGACTAGCGGGAGGTTGAACACCGGGGAGCTGTTTTTT,CASSLRTSGRLNTGELFF
TRBD1,TRBJ2-5,.,TRBV25-1,TGTGCCAGCAGTTCCAAGGACAGGGGTGTTGGGACCCAGTACTTC,CASSSKDRGVGTQYF
.,TRBJ2-1,.,TRBV7-2,TGTGCCAGCAGCCGTAACAGCCTCTCACCCTACAATGAGCAGTTCTTC,CASSRNSLSPYNEQFF
.,TRBJ2-5,.,TRBV19,TGTGCCAGTAGTATCTCCGGGGAAGAGACCCAGTACTTC,CASSISGEETQYF
TRBD1,TRBJ2-1,.,TRBV2,TGTGCCAGTAAAGCCGGGACAGGGGGATATGAGCAGTTCTTC,CASKAGTGGYEQFF
.,TRBJ2-6,.,TRBV11-1,TGTGCCAGCAGCTTATCTACCCCCGGATCTGGGGCCAACGTCCTGACTTTC,CASSLSTPGSGANVLTF
TRBD2,TRBJ2-7,.,TRBV2,TGTGCCAGCCTGATGCGGGGGACCTCCTACGAGCAGTACTTC,CASLMRGTSYEQYF
TRBD1,TRBJ2-2,.,TRBV19,TGTGCCAGTAGTACACGGACAGGGGTCGGCACCGGGGAGCTGTTTTTT,CASSTRTGVGTGELFF
TRBD2,TRBJ2-7,.,TRBV6-6,TGTGCCAGCAGTTACTCACGCGGGAGAGGGGCCTACGAGCAGTACTTC,CASSYSRGRGAYEQYF
.,TRBJ2-5,.,TRBV25-1,TGTGCCAGCAAACCGTTGGGAGAGACCCAGTACTTC,CASKPLGETQYF
TRBD1,TRBJ2-5,.,TRBV23-1,TGCGCCAGCAGTCAGTACAGGGGCGCGGAGACCCAGTACTTC,CASSQYRGAETQYF
.,TRBJ1-1,.,TRBV15,TGTGCCACCAGCAGAGATGGGATGATGAACACTGAAGCTTTCTTT,CATSRDGMMNTEAFF
TRBD1,TRBJ1-1,.,TRBV30,TGTGCCTGGAGTCCGGGACAGGGGTTTGGTAGTGGGGCTTTCTTT,CAWSPGQGFGSGAFF
TRBD1,TRBJ1-5,.,TRBV19,TGTGCCAGTAGTACCGAGGACAGGGGGGATGATCAGCCCCAGCATTTT,CASSTEDRGDDQPQHF
.,TRBJ2-5,.,TRBV5-1,TGCGCCAGCAGCAAAGATCGGGTTACTAAAGAGACCCAGTACTTC,CASSKDRVTKETQYF
TRBD2,TRBJ2-1,.,TRBV9,TGTGCCAGCAGCGTTGGGACTACTAACAATGAGCAGTTCTTC,CASSVGTTNNEQFF
TRBD2,TRBJ2-7,few,TRBV6-5,TGTGCCAGCAGTTACAGGGCAGGGAGGGCCTACGAGCAGTACTTC,CASSYRAGRAYEQYF